Only one count was recorded for the clone carrying this T cell receptor (beta chain). The CDR3 length is 15 residues. V gave up 8 bases and J gave up 2 bases; unmatched junction bases: 5. Per germline, CDR1 LNHDA and CDR2 SQIVND (reference sequence). The time point: blood 4 weeks post-SBRT, at nephrectomy. Treatment defined: 15 Gy SBRT to primary tumor, nephrectomy 4 weeks later. This sample is drawn from a study of radiation and T cells in renal cell carcinoma. The assay was immunoSEQ multiplex PCR, and TCRdb's table has in-frame clones only and misses some. The table includes approximately 170,000 clones, around 89% detected once.

This sequence originates from a woman aged 50 to 60 with renal cell carcinoma. V and J are TRBV19 and TRBJ2-3; 12 nucleotides align to TRBD2. The starting material was blood, obtained from a patient whose treatment included radiotherapy and nephrectomy. The CDR3 region is CASSGLAGYTDTQYF. In DNA form, the CDR3 reads TGTGCCAGTTCAGGACTAGCGGGGTACACAGATACGCAGTATTTT. Together with reference TRBV19 and TRBJ2-3, the CDR3 gives the full variable domain: DGGITQSPKYLFRKEGQNVTLSCEQNLNHDAMYWYRQDPGQGLRLIYYSQIVNDFQKGDIAEGYSVSREKKESFPLTVTSAQKNPTAFYLCASSGLAGYTDTQYFGPGTRLTVL.